This T cell receptor (beta chain) emerged from a study of blood T cells in healthy people across ages. Then a second PCR, running about 6 to 12 cycles, was carried out with a sample-barcoded 5' primer and a J-beta primer mix. TCRdb re-called the 5' RACE reads with MiXCR, one entry per CDR3 protein. Among 650,000 or so distinct CDR3 sequences listed, roughly half were seen once. This clonotype was recorded once. A junction boundary mismatches the germline segment, possibly from a read error. There are 15 residues in the CDR3. The germline gives CDR1 SNHLY, CDR2 FYNNEI. Material: blood. This TCR was recovered from a woman of 80 years or more in good health. The chain links TRBV2 to TRBJ2-7, with D perhaps TRBD1 (5 bases). CDR3 nucleotide sequence: TGTGCCAGCAGTGAAGGGAGACAGAGAGGATACGAGCAGTATTTC. Protein sequence: CASSEGRQRGYEQYF.